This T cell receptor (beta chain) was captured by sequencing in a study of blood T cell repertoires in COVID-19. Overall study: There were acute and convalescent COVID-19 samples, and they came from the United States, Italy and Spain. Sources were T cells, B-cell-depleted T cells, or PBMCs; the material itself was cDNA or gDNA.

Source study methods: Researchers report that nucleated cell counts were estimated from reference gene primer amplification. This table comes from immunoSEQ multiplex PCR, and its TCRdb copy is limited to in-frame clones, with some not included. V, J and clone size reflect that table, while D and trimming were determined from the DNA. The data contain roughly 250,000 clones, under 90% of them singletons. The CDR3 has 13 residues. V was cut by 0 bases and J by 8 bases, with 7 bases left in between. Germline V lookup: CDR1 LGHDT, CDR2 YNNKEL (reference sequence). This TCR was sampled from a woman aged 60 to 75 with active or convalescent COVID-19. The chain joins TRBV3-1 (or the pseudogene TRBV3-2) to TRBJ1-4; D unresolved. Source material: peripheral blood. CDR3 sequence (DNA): TGTGCCAGCAGCCAAGAACGAGGGGAAAAACTGTTTTTT. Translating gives CASSQERGEKLFF.